This passage covers 13 T cell receptor beta chains from one sample sequenced in a study of response to subunit inactivated influenza vaccine. TCRdb reprocessed the RT-PCR reads via MiXCR and lists one record per CDR3 protein. The sample lists just under 550,000 distinct CDR3 sequences, roughly a quarter occurring once. These sequences were also reported in another study, on T cells expressing NK-cell markers. That report notes: Scientists made TCR beta cDNA using 5'RACE template switching with UMIs.

The specimen comprised CD4+ T cells sorted from PBMCs, sampled 11 to 12 days after vaccination. These receptors originate from a man aged 50-60 years who received an inactivated influenza vaccine.

In its sample, this clonotype was seen a few times. The chain couples TRBV20-1 to TRBJ2-5, with D hard to call. The germline V gene encodes CDR1 DFQATT and CDR2 SNEGSKA (reference sequence). There are 15 residues in the CDR3. Trimming stripped 0 bases from V and 3 bases from J, with 14 bases between. Here the CDR3 DNA reads TGCAGTGCTAGAGACGGCACCGAGGTCGAAGAGACCCAGTACTTC. Translated, it gives CSARDGTEVEETQYF.

V and J are TRBV5-8 and TRBJ2-2; maybe TRBD2 (5 bases). Trimming cost V 2 bases and J 6 bases, with 8 bases left between them. CDR3 length: 13 residues. The germline V gene encodes CDR1 SGHTS and CDR2 YDEGEE. The CDR3 DNA reads TGTGCCAGCAGCTTCGAGGGTTCCGGGGAGCTGTTTTTT. Residues: CASSFEGSGELFF.

The genes are TRBV7-9 and TRBJ2-3, with D tentatively TRBD2 (6 bases). The V end was cut by 0 bases, the J end by 4 bases, with 14 bases between. This CDR3 contains 16 residues. CDR1 and CDR2 from the germline V gene are SEHNR and FQNEAQ (reference sequence). The CDR3 DNA sequence: TGTGCCAGCAGCTTAGCAGGTGGAGGGCGAGCAGATACGCAGTATTTT. It translates to CASSLAGGGRADTQYF.

This clonotype was counted only a few times. The CDR3 reads CASSQGIYEQYF. The CDR3 coding sequence is TGTGCCAGCAGCCAGGGGATCTACGAGCAGTACTTC. This chain connects TRBV3-1 to TRBJ2-7; D is unclear. The CDR3 covers 12 residues. Per the germline V gene, CDR1 is LGHDT and CDR2 is YNNKEL (reference sequence). V dropped 3 bases and J dropped 3 bases, with 6 bases sitting between them.

J is TRBJ2-3 and V is TRBV9; a weak D match, TRBD2 (5 bases). The germline V gene has CDR1 SGDLS and CDR2 YYNGEE. V shed 0 bases and J shed 0 bases, with 11 bases lying between them. The CDR3 has 16 amino acids. CDR3 sequence: CASSVGTSRSTDTQYF. In nucleotides, the CDR3 is TGTGCCAGCAGCGTAGGGACTTCTAGAAGCACAGATACGCAGTATTTT.

This clonotype was found a few times. The chain is built from TRBV4-1 and TRBJ2-2; D is possibly TRBD2 (5 bases). This CDR3 is 14 amino acids long. Trimming left V 10 bases short and J 6 bases short, with 18 bases between. Germline V gene lookup returns CDR1 MGHRA and CDR2 YSYEKL. The CDR3: CATRRGFLAGELFF. The CDR3, as DNA: TGCGCCACCAGACGGGGTTTTCTCGCCGGGGAGCTGTTTTTT.

This clonotype occurred many times. This chain connects TRBV28 to TRBJ2-3, with no clear D. V was clipped by 8 bases and J by 1 base, with 22 bases between them. Germline values: CDR1 MDHEN, CDR2 SYDVKM. CDR3 size: 17 residues. CDR3 bases: TGTGCCAGCCGCCGGCGGCGGTTGGTTATTGGCACAGATACGCAGTATTTT. It specifies CASRRRRLVIGTDTQYF.

This chain joins TRBV7-2 and TRBJ2-7; a weak D match, TRBD1 (5 bases). The CDR3 totals 15 residues. Trimming stripped 3 bases from V and 2 bases from J, with 14 bases between. CDR1 SGHTA and CDR2 FQGNSA come from the germline V gene. CDR3 nucleotides: TGTGCCAGCAGCTTGGGGTTTGCAGGGCCCTACGAGCAGTACTTC. This sequence encodes CASSLGFAGPYEQYF.

This chain joins TRBV7-8 and TRBJ2-2; 11 bases are a match to TRBD2. The CDR3 is made up of 15 amino acids. Unmatched junction bases numbered 6, after V lost 5 bases and J lost 7 bases. From germline, CDR1 is SGHVS and CDR2 FQNEAQ. The CDR3 DNA reads TGTGCCAGCAGCCTTAGCGGGGGGGCCGTCGGGGAGCTGTTTTTT. Its translation: CASSLSGGAVGELFF.

This clonotype was detected many times. The V gene is TRBV5-1, the J gene TRBJ1-2; no clear D. This CDR3 has 13 amino acids. CDR1 and CDR2 from the germline V gene are SGHRS and YFSETQ. The ends were cut back, 4 bases at V and 5 bases at J, with 12 bases in the middle. In DNA form, the CDR3 reads TGCGCCAGCAGCCCCGGCAGTGGATATGGCTACACCTTC. Amino acids: CASSPGSGYGYTF.

On this clonotype itself: It is likely a read error, because the conserved phenylalanine at the end of the CDR3 is missing. The rearrangement uses TRBV20-1 and TRBJ2-7; TRBD2 matches at 15 bases. CDR1 DFQATT and CDR2 SNEGSKA come from the germline V gene (reference sequence). The CDR3 sequence is 14 residues long. V gave up 2 bases and J gave up 6 bases; unmatched junction bases: 2. Written as DNA, the CDR3 is TGCAGTGCTAGAAGGACTAGCGGGAGGGCCGAGCAGTACTCC. Translation: CSARRTSGRAEQYS.

This clonotype was observed a handful of times. The rearrangement links TRBV5-4 to TRBJ2-2; either TRBD1 or TRBD2 may fit D (6 bases each). The CDR3 runs to 16 residues. V was cut by 0 bases and J by 5 bases, with 14 bases left in between. Germline V gives CDR1 SGHNT, CDR2 YYREEE (reference sequence). The CDR3 region is CASSLGGGHLTGELFF. In DNA form, the CDR3 reads TGTGCCAGCAGCTTGGGAGGGGGGCACCTAACCGGGGAGCTGTTTTTT.

This clonotype was counted only a few times. This chain connects TRBV24-1 to TRBJ2-1; 9 bases are a match to TRBD2. The CDR3 runs 15 residues. Trimming cost V 3 bases and J 9 bases; bases outside gene matches: 8. Germline V lookup: CDR1 KGHDR, CDR2 SFDVKD. CDR3 bases: TGTGCCACCAGTGATGGCCCCGGGACTAGCAGTGAGCAGTTCTTC. This codes for CATSDGPGTSSEQFF.